The next 11 T cell receptor beta chains were all read from a single sample in a study of identical twins. TCRdb reprocessed the 5' RACE reads via MiXCR and lists one record per CDR3 protein. The sample contains 200,000 to 250,000 distinct CDR3 sequences, under 10% of which appear only once. The sample was also reused in another study, on yellow fever vaccine responses in identical twins.

The sequencing input was memory (CD45RO+) T cells sorted from blood. The receptors shown here come from a woman aged 18-29 years in good health.

This clonotype was counted a few times. The J gene is TRBJ2-1, the V gene TRBV20-1; 9 bases line up with TRBD1. Unmatched junction bases numbered 6, after V lost 6 bases and J lost 6 bases. Germline V gene lookup returns CDR1 DFQATT and CDR2 SNEGSKA (reference sequence). This CDR3 comprises 13 residues. The CDR3 reads CSASGTGSNEQFF. Here the CDR3 DNA reads TGCAGTGCCTCCGGGACAGGGTCCAATGAGCAGTTCTTC.

J is TRBJ2-3 and V is TRBV30, with 14 bases matching TRBD2. V was pared by 5 bases and J by 4 bases, with 2 bases of the junction left unmatched. Germline V gene data show CDR1 as GTSNPN and CDR2 as SVGIG (reference sequence). The CDR3 runs to 14 residues. The CDR3: CAWGLAGGSDTQYF. In DNA form, the CDR3 reads TGTGCCTGGGGACTAGCGGGGGGCTCAGATACGCAGTATTTT.

As concerns this clonotype: A much larger clone lies a single base off, so this may be a read error. The rearrangement links TRBV11-2 to TRBJ2-7; D possibly corresponds to TRBD1 (6 bases). This CDR3 spans 16 amino acids. V was clipped by 5 bases and J by 5 bases, with 22 bases between them. Germline values: CDR1 SGHAT, CDR2 FQNNGV. The CDR3 protein is CASSRVGDTLSNEQYF. DNA for the CDR3: TGTGCCAGCAGCCGGGTGGGGGACACCCTTTCTAACGAGCAGTACTTC.

This clonotype showed up many times. V is TRBV12-3 or TRBV12-4 and J is TRBJ1-6; no definite D call. Trimming shortened V by 9 bases and J by 8 bases, and 14 bases separated the two germline ends. The CDR3 covers 13 residues. The CDR3 reads CASSSRADSPLHF. CDR3 coding DNA: TGTGCCAGTTCTAGTCGGGCTGATTCACCCCTCCACTTT.

Worth noting for this clonotype: A clone one base away is much larger, so this may be a read error. This rearrangement joins TRBV6-2 or TRBV6-3 to TRBJ2-7; D is ambiguous. Germline assignment: CDR1 MNHEY and CDR2 SVGEGT. The CDR3 extends over 13 amino acids. The DNA for the CDR3 is TGTGCCAGCAGTTTGACGGAAACCTACGAGCAGTGCTTC. Its translation is CASSLTETYEQCF.

In this sample, this clonotype turned up many times. The genes are TRBV5-1 and TRBJ1-5; TRBD1 is a possible D gene (6 bases). The germline V gene encodes CDR1 SGHRS and CDR2 YFSETQ. The V and J ends lost 0 bases and 7 bases respectively, with 14 bases between them. The CDR3 consists of 15 residues. In DNA form, the CDR3 reads TGCGCCAGCAGCTTGGATCCGGGGGCTGGACAGCCCCAGCATTTT. It codes for CASSLDPGAGQPQHF.

This clonotype has a handful of counts. The rearrangement uses TRBV20-1 and TRBJ2-3; tentative D call: TRBD1 (5 bases). The CDR3 is 14 residues long. Germline V lookup: CDR1 DFQATT, CDR2 SNEGSKA (reference sequence). V lost 0 bases and J 0 bases, leaving 7 bases between the germline ends. Here the CDR3 reads CSARDWTSTDTQYF. The CDR3 DNA sequence: TGCAGTGCTAGAGATTGGACAAGCACAGATACGCAGTATTTT.

Only a few counts were recorded for this clonotype. CDR3 in DNA: TGTGCCAGCAGCCAAGGGGCGGAGACCCAGTACTTC. Its translation: CASSQGAETQYF. The chain joins TRBV3-1 to TRBJ2-5; D is uncertain. This CDR3 is built from 12 residues. The V and J ends lost 1 base and 5 bases respectively, with 5 bases between them. From germline, CDR1 is LGHDT and CDR2 YNNKEL (reference sequence).

This sequence joins TRBV5-1 and TRBJ2-1, with D possibly matching TRBD2 (7 bases). This CDR3 contains 16 residues. Trimming took off 0 bases at V and 4 bases at J, with 14 bases between the two ends. Looked up from germline, CDR1 is SGHRS and CDR2 is YFSETQ. The CDR3 DNA sequence: TGCGCCAGCAGCTTGGCGGGGGGCGCCGGGTACAATGAGCAGTTCTTC. This gives the protein CASSLAGGAGYNEQFF.

The table lists this clonotype with many counts. This chain links TRBV7-8 with TRBJ2-1; 9 nucleotides line up with TRBD2. Looked up from germline, CDR1 is SGHVS and CDR2 is FQNEAQ. This CDR3 has 16 residues. Trimming took 2 bases from V and 7 from J; bases not matched to a gene: 9. Here the CDR3 reads CASSLRASGNTNEQFF. Here the CDR3 DNA reads TGTGCCAGCAGCTTACGGGCTAGCGGGAATACAAATGAGCAGTTCTTC.

This clonotype has a count of ten or more. J is TRBJ2-1 and V is TRBV11-2; 10 bases line up with TRBD1. This CDR3 region has 16 residues. Germline V CDR1 and CDR2: SGHAT, FQNNGV. V was pared by 5 bases and J by 5 bases, with 9 bases of the junction left unmatched. DNA of the CDR3: TGTGCCAGCAGCATTCGACCGGGACAGGGGAACAATGAGCAGTTCTTC. This sequence encodes CASSIRPGQGNNEQFF.